This T cell receptor beta chain stems from a study of blood T cells in healthy people across ages. Together with a sample-barcoded 5' primer, a J-beta primer mix was included in a second PCR lasting about 7 to 11 cycles. Each cDNA molecule received a tag from a template-switch adaptor that had 12 random nucleotides. TCRdb redid the calling of the 5' RACE reads with MiXCR, one entry per CDR3 protein. The top ten hold about 4% of the sample, which has 1.5 million to 1.9 million distinct CDR3 sequences, approximately 42% seen once. Samples had at least 6.5 million PBMCs isolated from them. This clonotype came up many times. Sequenced input: blood. The TCR originated in a woman in her late teens or twenties in good health.

CDR3 nucleotides: TGTGCCAGCAGTTACCAGGGAGAGACCCAGTACTTC. Residues: CASSYQGETQYF. The V gene is TRBV6-6, the J gene TRBJ2-5, with D possibly being TRBD1 (5 bases). The CDR3 is made up of 12 amino acids. CDR1 is MNHNY, CDR2 SVGAGI, per germline (reference sequence). V was pared by 2 bases and J by 4 bases, with 5 bases between.